This TCR beta chain derives from a study of cytomegalovirus exposure and HLA in healthy donors. Whole-study findings and limits: Later analysis indicated greater clonal expansion among HLA-associated TCR beta chains than among equally common other chains. A later analysis appeared to link common viral pathogens to several of the most significant clusters.

Researchers ran the PCR with 60 Vbeta and 13 Jbeta primers. Sequencing was performed with immunoSEQ multiplex PCR; in TCRdb, only in-frame clones are kept and a portion is missing. This table has about 160,000 clones, roughly 79% appearing once. Regarding this clone: Antigen: not known.

Germline V gene sequence: CDR1 MNHEY, CDR2 SMNVEV (reference sequence). CDR3 length: 13 residues. The J segment lost 7 bases and the V segment lost 2 bases, leaving 3 bases of the junction unmatched. The V call is TRBV27, the J call TRBJ1-2, with 8 bases identical to TRBD1. This TCR was recovered from a woman between 45 and 60 years old in good health and CMV-seropositive. The sequenced sample was PBMCs. The CDR3 nucleotides are TGTGCCAGCAGTTTAACCCAGGGGGCTGGCTACACCTTC. Protein: CASSLTQGAGYTF.